Presented here are 27 T cell receptor beta chains from one specimen sequenced in a study of blood T cell repertoires in COVID-19. The method was immunoSEQ multiplex PCR; TCRdb's version includes in-frame clones alone and lacks a portion of them. The table lists some 150,000 clones, about 88% of them singletons. Sequencing used peripheral blood. The origin of the receptors is a woman at least 80 years old in a cohort sampled during active or convalescent COVID-19.

This clone was seen only once. The chain uses TRBV5-1 and TRBJ1-2, with TRBD1 matching over 10 bases. This CDR3 comprises 14 residues. J gave up 4 bases and V 5 bases, and 5 bases lay outside the gene matches. Germline V gene data show CDR1 as SGHRS and CDR2 as YFSETQ. The CDR3 DNA sequence: TGCGCCAGCAGACCCGGGACAGGGGCCTATGGCTACACCTTC. It is translated as CASRPGTGAYGYTF. The entire variable domain, with the rest obtained from reference TRBV5-1 and TRBJ1-2, is as follows: KAGVTQTPRYLIKTRGQQVTLSCSPISGHRSVSWYQQTPGQGLQFLFEYFSETQRNKGNFPGRFSGRQFSNSRSEMNVSTLELGDSALYLCASRPGTGAYGYTFGSGTRLTVV.

This chain links TRBV29-1 with TRBJ1-2; D is undetermined. This CDR3 spans 13 amino acids. V gave up 3 bases and J gave up 3 bases, with 11 bases separating them. The germline V gene encodes CDR1 SQVTM and CDR2 ANQGSEA. The CDR3 here is CSVDGFADYGYTF. The CDR3 bases are TGCAGCGTTGACGGCTTTGCGGACTATGGCTACACCTTC.

This clone was detected once. This chain's CDR3 is CASRHRRAEEKLFF. The CDR3 DNA follows: TGTGCCAGCAGACACCGGAGGGCCGAGGAAAAACTGTTTTTT. This chain uses TRBV6-6 with TRBJ1-4; D not certain. The length of the CDR3 is 14 residues. V was shortened by 6 bases and J by 8 bases, with 16 bases between the two germline ends. Germline CDR1 is MNHNY and CDR2 is SVGAGI (reference sequence).

The chain couples TRBV19 to TRBJ1-1, with 10 bases aligning to TRBD1. Germline CDR1 and CDR2: LNHDA and SQIVND (reference sequence). The V and J ends lost 5 bases and 10 bases, in that order; junction bases with no gene match: 7. The CDR3 is made up of 13 amino acids. The CDR3 loop reads CASSFPRTGGAFF. The CDR3 nucleotides are TGTGCCAGTAGTTTCCCTCGGACAGGGGGAGCTTTCTTT.

This clone was detected only a few times. The chain recombines TRBV2 with TRBJ2-7; 7 bases align to TRBD1. This CDR3 contains 13 residues. V shed 5 bases, J shed 10 bases, and the junction held 11 bases outside the gene matches. Per germline, CDR1 SNHLY and CDR2 FYNNEI. CDR3 DNA sequence: TGTGCCAGCAGTCCACCGGGACAGATCCCTCAGTACGTC. Translated: CASSPPGQIPQYV.

The rearrangement uses TRBV2 and TRBJ1-6; D remains ambiguous. Germline V gives CDR1 SNHLY, CDR2 FYNNEI. The CDR3 consists of 13 residues. Trimming left V 3 bases short and J 10 bases short, with 10 bases between. In nucleotides, the CDR3 is TGTGCCAGCAGTGATCGGTCCCAATCACCCCTCCACTTT. Translation: CASSDRSQSPLHF. The entire variable domain, with the rest obtained from reference TRBV2 and TRBJ1-6, is as follows: EPEVTQTPSHQVTQMGQEVILRCVPISNHLYFYWYRQILGQKVEFLVSFYNNEISEKSEIFDDQFSVERPDGSNFTLKIRSTKLEDSAMYFCASSDRSQSPLHFGNGTRLTVT.

J is TRBJ2-1 and V is TRBV23-1; no definite D call. TRBV23-1 is classed as an ORF, of uncertain function. The CDR3 sequence is 12 residues long. V was pared by 0 bases and J by 7 bases, with 4 bases between. The CDR3 region has the DNA TGCGCCAGCAGTCAATCTCGTAATGAGCAGTTCTTC. It encodes CASSQSRNEQFF.

The V gene is TRBV7-9, the J gene TRBJ1-2; 7 positions agree with TRBD1. Germline loops: CDR1 SEHNR, CDR2 FQNEAQ (reference sequence). V was clipped by 1 base and J by 5 bases; unmatched bases: 10. The length of the CDR3 is 16 residues. The CDR3 coding sequence is TGTGCCAGCAGCTTAGAAGGGACAGCAGTAGTATATGGCTACACCTTC. This codes for CASSLEGTAVVYGYTF.

This chain links TRBV27 with TRBJ1-6; TRBD1 aligns across 9 bases. Germline values: CDR1 MNHEY, CDR2 SMNVEV (reference sequence). V lost 5 bases to trimming and J lost 9 bases; unmatched junction nucleotides: 5. The CDR3 loop spans 14 amino acids. CDR3 coding DNA: TGTGCCAGCAGTCCACGGGACAGGGTTTCACCCCTCCACTTT. It is translated as CASSPRDRVSPLHF.

This sequence joins TRBV11-3 and TRBJ1-2; maybe TRBD1 (6 bases). The CDR3 totals 16 residues. Trimming took off 5 bases at V and 2 bases at J, with 18 bases between the two ends. Per germline, CDR1 SGHNT and CDR2 YENEEA. In DNA form, the CDR3 reads TGTGCCAGCAGCCCAACAGGGACCACTTTAAACTATGGCTACACCTTC. Its translation is CASSPTGTTLNYGYTF.

This chain joins TRBV20-1 and TRBJ2-2; the D gene is possibly TRBD2 (5 bases). The CDR3 totals 15 residues. Germline-derived CDR1 and CDR2 are DFQATT and SNEGSKA (reference sequence). Between the trimmed V and J ends, which lost 3 bases and 0 bases, there was a span of 11 bases. CDR3 protein: CSASRSGANTGELFF. The CDR3 nucleotides read TGCAGTGCTAGTCGCTCCGGGGCGAACACCGGGGAGCTGTTTTTT.

The chain has TRBV27 and TRBJ2-4; 7 bases line up with TRBD1. In germline, CDR1 is MNHEY, CDR2 SMNVEV (reference sequence). This CDR3 has 14 residues. V was clipped by 5 bases and J by 8 bases; unmatched bases: 9. The CDR3 DNA is TGTGCCAGCAGTCCAAACAGGGGACGTGACATTCAGTACTTC. Its protein product is CASSPNRGRDIQYF.

The genes are TRBV6-2 or TRBV6-3 and TRBJ2-7, with 8 nucleotides matching TRBD1. The J segment lost 5 bases and the V segment lost 2 bases, leaving 14 bases of the junction unmatched. The CDR3 is 17 amino acids. From germline, CDR1 is MNHEY and CDR2 SVGEGT. The CDR3 loop reads CASSYARRVRGPNEQYF. The CDR3 DNA is TGTGCCAGCAGTTACGCGAGGCGGGTCAGGGGGCCCAACGAGCAGTACTTC.

The rearrangement links TRBV6-5 to TRBJ1-1; D is uncertain. The CDR3 sequence is 14 residues long. Germline CDR1 and CDR2: MNHEY and SVGAGI. The V end was cut by 5 bases, the J end by 8 bases, with 18 bases between. The CDR3 DNA follows: TGTGCCAGCAGTCAACGGTCGCGCTCCCTAGAAGCTTTCTTT. The encoded protein is CASSQRSRSLEAFF.

With respect to this clone: The same CDR3 arises from other DNA sequences in this sample as well. This chain links TRBV12-3 or TRBV12-4 with TRBJ1-6; D not certain. CDR3 length: 11 amino acids. Between the trimmed V and J ends, which lost 4 bases and 7 bases, there was a span of 2 bases. The CDR3 here is CASSSNSPLHF. The CDR3 DNA reads as TGTGCCAGCAGTTCAAATTCACCCCTCCACTTT.

The V gene is TRBV29-1, the J gene TRBJ2-1, with TRBD1 identical over 9 bases. There are 14 residues in the CDR3. J gave up 6 bases and V 7 bases, and 10 bases lay outside the gene matches. Looked up from germline, CDR1 is SQVTM and CDR2 is ANQGSEA. The CDR3 bases are TGCAGCGCGAAGGCCGGGACAGGGATCAATGAGCAGTTCTTC. It yields the protein CSAKAGTGINEQFF.

CDR3 nucleotides: TGTGCCATCAGAGAGCGACATACCTACGAGCAGTACTTC. As protein: CAIRERHTYEQYF. The chain employs TRBV10-3 and TRBJ2-7; no firm D call. The CDR3 length is 13 residues. CDR1 is ENHRY, CDR2 SYGVKD, per germline. With 6 bases removed from V and 2 bases from J, the gap between germline ends came to 11 bases.

The chain combines TRBV5-4 with TRBJ2-6, with TRBD2 matching over 7 bases. This CDR3 is 17 amino acids long. J lost 2 bases, V lost 3 bases, and 8 bases had no gene match. Germline V CDR1 and CDR2: SGHNT, YYREEE (reference sequence). The chain's CDR3 is CASSSHLGGTGANVLTF. The CDR3 DNA reads TGTGCCAGCAGCTCCCATCTGGGAGGGACTGGGGCCAACGTCCTGACTTTC.

This rearrangement joins TRBV3-1 (or the pseudogene TRBV3-2) to TRBJ1-2; possibly TRBD1 for D (5 bases). Germline V gives CDR1 LGHDT, CDR2 YNNKEL (reference sequence). With 6 bases removed from V and 0 bases from J, the gap between germline ends came to 11 bases. The CDR3 runs to 14 residues. CDR3 loop: CASSLTETNYGYTF. Written as DNA, the CDR3 is TGTGCCAGCAGTTTGACAGAAACTAACTATGGCTACACCTTC.

The genes are TRBV2 and TRBJ2-3, with 12 bases fitting TRBD2. V lost 6 bases to trimming and J lost 6 bases; unmatched junction nucleotides: 10. Germline CDR1 and CDR2: SNHLY and FYNNEI. The CDR3 has 16 amino acids. CDR3 residues: CASRTGLAGLGDTQYF. The DNA of the CDR3 is TGTGCCAGCAGGACCGGACTAGCGGGACTGGGGGATACGCAGTATTTT. The variable domain in full, completed from reference TRBV2 and TRBJ2-3, reads EPEVTQTPSHQVTQMGQEVILRCVPISNHLYFYWYRQILGQKVEFLVSFYNNEISEKSEIFDDQFSVERPDGSNFTLKIRSTKLEDSAMYFCASRTGLAGLGDTQYFGPGTRLTVL.

The V and J genes are TRBV7-9 and TRBJ1-2, with D possibly TRBD1 on 5 matching bases. The V end was cut by 1 base, the J end by 4 bases, with 13 bases between. The CDR3 is 15 amino acids. CDR1 and CDR2 (germline): SEHNR, FQNEAQ (reference sequence). CDR3 amino acids: CASSLGGTNVYGYTF. The CDR3 DNA follows: TGTGCCAGCAGCTTAGGCGGGACTAATGTCTATGGCTACACCTTC. Complete variable domain (other parts from reference TRBV7-9 and TRBJ1-2): DTGVSQNPRHKITKRGQNVTFRCDPISEHNRLYWYRQTLGQGPEFLTYFQNEAQLEKSRLLSDRFSAERPKGSFSTLEIQRTEQGDSAMYLCASSLGGTNVYGYTFGSGTRLTVV.

J is TRBJ2-7 and V is TRBV6-5; the D is unclear. Per the germline V gene, CDR1 is MNHEY and CDR2 is SVGAGI. Trimming cost V 8 bases and J 5 bases, with 13 bases left between them. There are 12 residues in the CDR3. The CDR3 region has the DNA TGTGCCAGCGGAATGAGAGGTAACGAGCAGTACTTC. Translated, it gives CASGMRGNEQYF.

This clone was recorded once. V gene TRBV24-1 combines with J gene TRBJ2-1; the match to TRBD1 covers 10 bases. The junction had 5 bases not matched to a gene; V was cut back by 2 bases and J by 8 bases. The CDR3 loop spans 15 amino acids. Germline-derived CDR1 and CDR2 are KGHDR and SFDVKD. The CDR3 sequence: CATSDSPDRGDEQFF. The CDR3 DNA reads as TGTGCCACCAGTGATTCCCCGGACAGGGGGGATGAGCAGTTCTTC.

This clone was recorded a few times. The rearrangement joins TRBV5-6 to TRBJ2-2, with D maybe TRBD2 (6 bases). The CDR3 totals 16 residues. In germline, CDR1 is SGHDT, CDR2 YYEEEE. V was pared by 3 bases and J by 5 bases, with 17 bases between. The CDR3 reads CASSWGPRAGTGELFF. The CDR3 DNA reads TGTGCCAGCAGCTGGGGACCCCGGGCGGGGACCGGGGAGCTGTTTTTT. Full variable domain (remainder filled in from reference TRBV5-6 and TRBJ2-2): DAGVTQSPTHLIKTRGQQVTLRCSPKSGHDTVSWYQQALGQGPQFIFQYYEEEERQRGNFPDRFSGHQFPNYSSELNVNALLLGDSALYLCASSWGPRAGTGELFFGEGSRLTVL.

V and J are TRBV27 and TRBJ1-1; D is possibly TRBD1 (6 bases). CDR3 length: 15 residues. The V end lost 5 bases, the J end lost 0 bases, and 13 bases lay between the germline ends. CDR1 is MNHEY, CDR2 SMNVEV, per germline (reference sequence). CDR3 DNA: TGTGCCAGCAGTAATCAGGGGCCTATGAACACTGAAGCTTTCTTT. This encodes CASSNQGPMNTEAFF.

V and J are TRBV9 and TRBJ2-1; 9 bases match TRBD1. This CDR3 contains 16 residues. J was trimmed by 0 bases and V by 2 bases; bases with no gene match: 3. CDR1 SGDLS and CDR2 YYNGEE come from the germline V gene. Here the CDR3 reads CASSVKGQGSYNEQFF. CDR3 sequence (DNA): TGTGCCAGCAGCGTCAAGGGACAGGGCTCCTACAATGAGCAGTTCTTC.

This chain links TRBV9 with TRBJ2-3; perhaps TRBD1 as D (6 bases). The CDR3 consists of 15 residues. Germline V CDR1 and CDR2: SGDLS, YYNGEE. Trimming pared 3 bases from V and 6 bases from J, leaving 17 bases between. The CDR3 is CASSATGTWGDTQYF. In DNA, the CDR3 is TGTGCCAGCAGCGCGACCGGGACATGGGGTGATACGCAGTATTTT.